The subject of this entry is one T cell receptor beta chain. The data belong to a study of T cells in Graves' hyperthyroidism and ophthalmopathy. Across the whole study: Peripheral blood samples were taken at initial diagnosis, prior to any treatment.

Amplification of TCR beta CDR3 regions was performed using RNA transcripts as template. First-round RT-PCR targeting the TCR CDR3 was performed with the HTBI primer set. TCRdb called the multiplex PCR reads again in MiXCR, with one record for every CDR3 protein. The sample records fewer than 350,000 distinct CDR3 sequences, approximately 18% being singletons. The CDR3 consists of 14 residues. Per germline, CDR1 SGHVS and CDR2 FQNEAQ. J was trimmed by 7 bases and V by 6 bases; bases with no gene match: 10. The specimen was blood. The gene calls are TRBV7-8 and TRBJ1-2; 8 positions agree with TRBD1. The receptor was derived from a woman in her 40s with Graves' ophthalmopathy. The CDR3 DNA is TGTGCCAGCAGTTTACGGCAGGGGGCGCGTGGCTACACCTTC. Protein product: CASSLRQGARGYTF.